The clone carrying this T cell receptor beta chain occurred a few times. What it recognizes is unknown. The sample comes from a study of molecular identifiers for immune sequencing clone quantification. V shed 0 bases, J shed 8 bases, and the junction held 10 bases outside the gene matches. The germline V gene has CDR1 LGHDT and CDR2 YNNKEL (reference sequence). CDR3 length: 16 residues. Overall study results and limits: A single cell's spiked Jurkat TCR RNA was reportedly detectable among fewer than 1.1 million naive cells.

MiXCR, run by TCRdb on the PCR reads, gives a single entry per CDR3 protein. The table shows 60,000 to 75,000 distinct CDR3 sequences, with over 15% occurring only once. The sequenced sample consisted of naive CD8+ T cells from blood, with Jurkat cell RNA spiked in. Subset: FACS-sorted CD8+CD4-CCR7+CD45RA+ naive T cells. This clonotype originated in a human donor in good health. Some libraries in this study had Jurkat cell RNA spiked in. The rearrangement links TRBV3-1 to TRBJ2-1, with 7 nucleotides matching TRBD2. Here the CDR3 reads CASSQDWTRTNYEQFF. The CDR3 DNA sequence: TGTGCCAGCAGCCAAGATTGGACTAGGACGAACTATGAGCAGTTCTTC.